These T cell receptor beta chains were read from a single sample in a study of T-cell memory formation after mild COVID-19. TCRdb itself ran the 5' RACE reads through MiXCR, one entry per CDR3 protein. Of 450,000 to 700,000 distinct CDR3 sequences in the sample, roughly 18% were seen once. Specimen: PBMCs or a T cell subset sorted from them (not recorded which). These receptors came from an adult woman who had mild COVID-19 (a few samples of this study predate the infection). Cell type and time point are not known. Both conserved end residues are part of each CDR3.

CATSRDGGELFF TRBJ2-2 TRBV15
CASSPNSHGTDTQYF TRBJ2-3 TRBV12-3/TRBV12-4
CASSSGVNEQFF TRBJ2-1 TRBV19
CASSPGGAYEQYF TRBJ2-7 TRBV5-6
CASSSGTGVGNEQFF TRBJ2-1 TRBV7-6
CASSIGWTGAEQYF TRBJ2-7 TRBV6-2/TRBV6-3
CASSTFLKDRGSTEAFF TRBJ1-1 TRBV12-3/TRBV12-4
CAWSMTGNTIYF TRBJ1-3 TRBV30
CASSRGTGPDYKETQYF TRBJ2-5 TRBV7-8
CSARGLGTGAYEQYF TRBJ2-7 TRBV20-1
CASSSHGEQFF TRBJ2-1 TRBV5-5
CASSRGRNTEAFF TRBJ1-1 TRBV7-2
CASSQNRGDTGELFF TRBJ2-2 TRBV4-1
CASSPGAREVSEQFF TRBJ2-1 TRBV12-3/TRBV12-4
CASISSRRRTDTQYF TRBJ2-3 TRBV12-3/TRBV12-4
CATSDSGTGGDYGYTF TRBJ1-2 TRBV24-1
CASSPGTSGGAGLEQYF TRBJ2-7 TRBV18
CASSPVLSPRDTGELFF TRBJ2-2 TRBV5-1
CASRPGTSYDEQFF TRBJ2-1 TRBV12-3/TRBV12-4
CASSLQGFNYEQYF TRBJ2-7 TRBV5-4
CASSLEAQGNEQFF TRBJ2-1 TRBV7-6
CASSLVGPGFADTQYF TRBJ2-3 TRBV7-2
CSVGSVAGGGNEQYF TRBJ2-7 TRBV29-1
CSVVGRTGFGMEQYF TRBJ2-7 TRBV29-1
CASSPRSSGGPGNTIYF TRBJ1-3 TRBV11-3
CASSPGTGEGGTGELFF TRBJ2-2 TRBV5-1
CATSEGTNEQFF TRBJ2-1 TRBV24-1
CASSVGLPGTDTQYF TRBJ2-3 TRBV9
CASSLGFTEAFF TRBJ1-1 TRBV7-9
CASSSRTSTDTQYF TRBJ2-3 TRBV5-1
CASSSGDPYSYEQYF TRBJ2-7 TRBV5-1
CASSFPGGRNYGYTF TRBJ1-2 TRBV5-4
CATGGQPQETQYF TRBJ2-5 TRBV24-1
CASSFSWDTEAFF TRBJ1-1 TRBV12-3/TRBV12-4
CASSQGSNYGYTF TRBJ1-2 TRBV3-1
CASSQTGLAGGPLIAEQYF TRBJ2-7 TRBV4-2
CASSTSDRGLKAFF TRBJ1-1 TRBV19
CSARDGSSPRF TRBJ2-4 TRBV20-1
CASSLEGTVEAFF TRBJ1-1 TRBV11-2
CASSSGPSPRAEQYF TRBJ2-7 TRBV12-3/TRBV12-4
CASVIAGALDTQYF TRBJ2-3 TRBV13
CASSSSRTGDGNTEAFF TRBJ1-1 TRBV5-1
CASSYSWGGTGELFF TRBJ2-2 TRBV6-2/TRBV6-3
CASSPSPGELFF TRBJ2-2 TRBV6-5
CAISDRGTGGRYGYTF TRBJ1-2 TRBV10-3
CASSSEPSGRAGETQYF TRBJ2-5 TRBV5-4
CASSQEPPNPGLSNTEAFF TRBJ1-1 TRBV3-1
CASSREAGIPYNEQFF TRBJ2-1 TRBV7-9
CASSSGEGKLFF TRBJ1-4 TRBV12-3/TRBV12-4